The 8 T cell receptor beta chains reported below all come from one sample, sequenced in a study of cytomegalovirus exposure and HLA in healthy donors. The PCR made use of 60 Vbeta and 13 Jbeta primers. Here immunoSEQ multiplex PCR was the method, and the copy in TCRdb shows in-frame clones only, minus some. The data show 130,000 or so clones, with about 61% seen just once and 2% to 3% held by the top ten. The sample was PBMCs. The receptor set was obtained from a woman aged 40-49 years in good health and CMV-seronegative.

The genes are TRBV5-5 and TRBJ1-1; unclear D gene. CDR1 is SGHKS, CDR2 YYEKEE, per germline (reference sequence). The CDR3 runs to 13 residues. V gave up 0 bases and J gave up 5 bases, with 8 bases separating them. The CDR3 spells CASSLGGRTEAFF. The CDR3 nucleotides are TGTGCCAGCAGCTTGGGAGGGCGTACTGAAGCTTTCTTT.

The genes are TRBV4-2 and TRBJ1-1; D possibly corresponds to TRBD1 (6 bases). This CDR3 comprises 13 residues. Deletions cut 1 base from V and 8 bases from J, with 11 bases between. Germline values: CDR1 LGHNA, CDR2 YNFKEQ. The CDR3 nucleotides read TGTGCCAGCAGCCAAGGTGGGAGGGGGGAAGCTTTCTTT. Translation: CASSQGGRGEAFF.

This chain joins TRBV11-2 and TRBJ2-1; 11 positions agree with TRBD2. V was clipped by 3 bases and J by 9 bases; unmatched bases: 7. CDR3 length: 15 amino acids. The germline gives CDR1 SGHAT, CDR2 FQNNGV. The CDR3: CASSFGLAGVFEQFF. The CDR3 DNA is TGTGCCAGCAGCTTTGGACTAGCGGGTGTATTTGAGCAGTTCTTC.

The gene calls are TRBV11-2 and TRBJ1-1; no firm D call. V lost 2 bases to trimming and J lost 0 bases, with 7 bases between them. Germline CDR1 is SGHAT and CDR2 is FQNNGV. The CDR3 extends over 14 amino acids. CDR3 DNA sequence: TGTGCCAGCAGCTTATCCTCAGTGAACACTGAAGCTTTCTTT. It encodes CASSLSSVNTEAFF.

The chain recombines TRBV4-2 with TRBJ2-7; 10 bases map to TRBD2. V dropped 0 bases and J dropped 7; count of bases not matched to a gene: 9. This CDR3 is 16 amino acids long. Germline values: CDR1 LGHNA, CDR2 YNFKEQ. CDR3 in DNA: TGTGCCAGCAGCCAAGAGATAGCGGGGGGCCCCTTGGAGCAGTACTTC. It encodes CASSQEIAGGPLEQYF.

The chain uses TRBV19 and TRBJ1-1; D is undetermined. Germline CDR1 is LNHDA and CDR2 is SQIVND (reference sequence). The CDR3 runs to 14 residues. Trimming took off 6 bases at V and 1 base at J, with 12 bases between the two ends. The CDR3: CASSPREPNTEAFF. As DNA, the CDR3 is TGTGCCAGTAGCCCCCGGGAGCCGAACACTGAAGCTTTCTTT.

In DNA, the CDR3 is TGTGCCAGCAGTTCAAACAGGGGATATAGCAATCAGCCCCAGCATTTT. Encoded protein: CASSSNRGYSNQPQHF. The J gene is TRBJ1-5, the V gene TRBV28; 7 positions match TRBD1. The junction had 6 bases not matched to a gene; V was cut back by 4 bases and J by 0 bases. This CDR3 contains 16 residues. Germline CDR1 is MDHEN and CDR2 is SYDVKM.

The chain carries TRBV6-5 and TRBJ1-1; 7 bases match TRBD1. Germline V gene sequence: CDR1 MNHEY, CDR2 SVGAGI. The CDR3 totals 14 residues. J gave up 7 bases and V 6 bases, and 11 bases lay outside the gene matches. The CDR3: CASRWGQRIDEAFF. The CDR3 region has the DNA TGTGCCAGCAGATGGGGACAGCGGATCGATGAAGCTTTCTTT.